Shown below are 2 T cell receptor gamma chains from a single sample sequenced in a study of γδ T cells in repeated Plasmodium falciparum infection. TCRdb re-analyzed the multiplex PCR reads via CATT. Of 28,000 or so gamma-chain clones detected, approximately 1.5% appear once; the ten largest clones hold roughly 19%. Flow sorting of PBMC yielded separate Vgamma9/Vdelta2+ and Vdelta2-negative gammadelta T cell populations for bulk repertoire analysis. Specimen: gamma-delta T cells from blood. These receptors all stem from a pool of human donors (malaria-infected and uninfected, not separated).

A word on this clone: The likely explanation is a read error, given a far larger clone one base away. The identical CDR3 is also encoded by other nucleotide sequences in the sample. V gene TRGV2 combines with J gene TRGJ1 or TRGJ2. The J gene was missing in TCRdb and was found by matching the end of the DNA to germline. This CDR3 region has 13 residues. The germline V gene has CDR1 EGSNGY and CDR2 YDSYNSKV. For the CDR3, the DNA is TGTGCTACCTGGGACGGGCCGTCCCGATTGAAACTCTTT. Translated, it gives CATWDGPSRLKLF.

Details on this clone: A read error likely explains this, since a far larger clone differs by one base. Other nucleotide sequences from this sample produce the same CDR3. The V gene corresponds to TRGV9; no J gene was called. In germline, CDR1 is GITISATS, CDR2 ISYDGTV (reference sequence). CDR3 length: 17 amino acids. CDR3 DNA sequence: TGTGCCTTGTGGGAGGCCTTTAAAAATACCACTGGTTGGTTTAAGATATTT. Amino acids: CALWEAFKNTTGWFKIF.